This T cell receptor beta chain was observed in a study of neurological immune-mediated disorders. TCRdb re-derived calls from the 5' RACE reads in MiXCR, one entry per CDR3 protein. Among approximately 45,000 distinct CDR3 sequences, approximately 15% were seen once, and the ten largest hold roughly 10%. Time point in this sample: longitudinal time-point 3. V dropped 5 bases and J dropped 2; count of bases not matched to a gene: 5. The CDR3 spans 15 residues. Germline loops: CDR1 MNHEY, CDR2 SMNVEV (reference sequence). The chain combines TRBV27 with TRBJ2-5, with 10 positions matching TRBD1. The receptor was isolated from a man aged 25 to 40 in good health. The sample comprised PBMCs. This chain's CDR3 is CASSNPGQGQETQYF. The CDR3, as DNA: TGTGCCAGCAGTAATCCGGGACAGGGGCAAGAGACCCAGTACTTC.